What follows are 10 T cell receptor beta chains derived from one specimen sequenced in a study of blood T cell repertoires in COVID-19. Measured with immunoSEQ multiplex PCR; TCRdb has only the in-frame clones, and not every one. The sample carries a few hundred thousand clones, around 82% recorded once. Sequences were obtained from peripheral blood. These receptors all stem from a woman aged 60-75 years with acute or convalescent COVID-19.

The CDR3 DNA reads as TGTGCCAGCAGTTTCCGACAGGCAGGCACTGAAGCTTTCTTT. This sequence encodes CASSFRQAGTEAFF. J is TRBJ1-1 and V is TRBV28; perhaps TRBD1 as D (6 bases). Germline-derived CDR1 and CDR2 are MDHEN and SYDVKM. This CDR3 spans 14 amino acids. V lost 3 bases, J lost 4 bases, and 12 bases lay in between. The full variable domain, rest sourced from reference TRBV28 and TRBJ1-1, is DVKVTQSSRYLVKRTGEKVFLECVQDMDHENMFWYRQDPGLGLRLIYFSYDVKMKEKGDIPEGYSVSREKKERFSLILESASTNQTSMYLCASSFRQAGTEAFFGQGTRLTVV.

The genes are TRBV6-6 and TRBJ1-5, with a possible D match to TRBD1 (6 bases). The V end lost 5 bases, the J end lost 0 bases, and 14 bases lay between the germline ends. This CDR3 contains 16 residues. The germline gives CDR1 MNHNY, CDR2 SVGAGI (reference sequence). The CDR3 loop reads CASSKSEGVSNQPQHF. The CDR3, as DNA: TGTGCCAGCAGTAAATCAGAGGGGGTTAGCAATCAGCCCCAGCATTTT.

This chain links TRBV18 with TRBJ1-1; D uncertain. CDR1 and CDR2 (germline): KGHSH, LQKENI. V gave up 3 bases and J gave up 3 bases, with 11 bases separating them. The CDR3 length is 14 residues. This CDR3 reads CASSPDGVYTEAFF. Written as DNA, the CDR3 is TGTGCCAGCTCACCGGACGGGGTATACACTGAAGCTTTCTTT.

J is TRBJ1-6 and V is TRBV11-2; possibly TRBD1 for D (6 bases). V dropped 5 bases and J dropped 7 bases, with 15 bases sitting between them. This CDR3 comprises 15 residues. Germline CDR1 is SGHAT and CDR2 is FQNNGV. In nucleotides, the CDR3 is TGTGCCAGCAGCCAGGTGGGTGACAGGAATTCACCCCTCCACTTT. Translated: CASSQVGDRNSPLHF.

The genes are TRBV7-9 and TRBJ1-2; tentative D call: TRBD1 (5 bases). Trimming removed 5 bases at V and 6 bases at J, with 16 bases between. Germline V gene data show CDR1 as SEHNR and CDR2 as FQNEAQ (reference sequence). This CDR3 has 14 amino acids. The CDR3 DNA follows: TGTGCCAGCAGCCAATCTCAGGGTTTACATGGCTACACCTTC. Protein sequence: CASSQSQGLHGYTF.

CDR3: CASSTTGYNSYGYTF. In DNA, the CDR3 is TGTGCCAGTAGTACGACAGGGTACAATTCCTATGGCTACACCTTC. The V and J genes are TRBV19 and TRBJ1-2; 7 nucleotides agree with TRBD1. Germline V CDR1 and CDR2: LNHDA, SQIVND (reference sequence). The junction had 9 bases not matched to a gene; V was cut back by 4 bases and J by 4 bases. The CDR3 sequence is 15 residues long.

J is TRBJ2-1 and V is TRBV2; the match to TRBD2 covers 7 bases. Germline values: CDR1 SNHLY, CDR2 FYNNEI. The CDR3 runs to 16 residues. With 3 bases clipped from V and 0 bases from J, the junction kept 5 bases outside the gene matches. The CDR3 loop is CASSESGGFSYNEQFF. The CDR3 DNA reads as TGTGCCAGCAGTGAGTCGGGGGGTTTCTCCTACAATGAGCAGTTCTTC.

V usage is TRBV2 and J usage is TRBJ2-3; the match to TRBD1 covers 8 bases. V gave up 5 bases and J gave up 4 bases; unmatched junction bases: 14. CDR3 length equals 17 residues. Germline loops: CDR1 SNHLY, CDR2 FYNNEI. CDR3 residues: CASSLTRSGTGADTQYF. Here the CDR3 DNA reads TGTGCCAGCAGTCTAACTCGATCCGGGACAGGAGCAGATACGCAGTATTTT.

V and J are TRBV27 and TRBJ1-4, with D possibly TRBD1 on 5 matching bases. From germline, CDR1 is MNHEY and CDR2 SMNVEV (reference sequence). The ends were cut back, 2 bases at V and 6 bases at J, with 7 bases in the middle. The length of the CDR3 is 13 residues. The CDR3 loop reads CASSLQGDEKLFF. The CDR3 DNA reads TGTGCCAGCAGTTTACAGGGTGATGAAAAACTGTTTTTT.

The chain carries TRBV12-3 or TRBV12-4 and TRBJ1-2, with D uncertain. There are 12 residues in the CDR3. The V and J ends lost 2 bases and 7 bases respectively, with 8 bases between them. CDR3 sequence (DNA): TGTGCCAGCAGTTTATCCGTTATTGGCTACACCTTC. Its translation: CASSLSVIGYTF.